This T cell receptor beta chain was recorded in a study of blood T cell repertoires in COVID-19. Study details: Donors in the United States, Italy and Spain gave samples during acute or convalescent COVID-19.

The V end was cut by 7 bases, the J end by 6 bases, with 9 bases between. The CDR3 totals 11 residues. Germline CDR1 and CDR2: MGHDK and SYGVNS. The repertoire was sequenced with immunoSEQ multiplex PCR; TCRdb's copy has only in-frame clones and lacks some. This sample has approximately 220,000 clones, with approximately 83% found just once. Sequenced: peripheral blood. This clonotype was obtained from a woman aged 25 to 39 who had recovered from COVID-19. This chain joins TRBV25-1 and TRBJ1-1; D is perhaps TRBD1 (6 bases). This CDR3 reads CASKGGAEAFF. CDR3 in DNA: TGTGCCAGCAAGGGGGGGGCTGAAGCTTTCTTT.